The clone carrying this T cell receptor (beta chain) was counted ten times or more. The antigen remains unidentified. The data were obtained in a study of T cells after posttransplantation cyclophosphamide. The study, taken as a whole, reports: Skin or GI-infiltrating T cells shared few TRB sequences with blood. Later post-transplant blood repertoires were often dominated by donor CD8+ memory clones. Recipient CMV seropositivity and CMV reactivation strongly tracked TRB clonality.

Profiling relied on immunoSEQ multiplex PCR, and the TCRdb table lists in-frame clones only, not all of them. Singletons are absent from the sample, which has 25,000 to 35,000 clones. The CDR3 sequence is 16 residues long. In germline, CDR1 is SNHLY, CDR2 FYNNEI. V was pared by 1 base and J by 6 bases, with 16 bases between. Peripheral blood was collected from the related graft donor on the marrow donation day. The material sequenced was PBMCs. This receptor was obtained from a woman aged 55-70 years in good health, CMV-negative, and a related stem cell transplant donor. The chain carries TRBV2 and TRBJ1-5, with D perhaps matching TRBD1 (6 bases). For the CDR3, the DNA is TGTGCCAGCAGTGAAGGGGTCATCAGGGGAGGTCAGCCCCAGCATTTT. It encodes CASSEGVIRGGQPQHF.